This passage covers 9 T cell receptor beta chains from one sample sequenced in a study of T cell clonality in common variable immunodeficiency (dated by TCRdb to about 2015). Preparation of the library involved the immunoSEQ multiplex PCR assay. TCRdb mirrors the immuneACCESS table, restricted to in-frame sequences. Some clones are absent from its copies; in checked studies, under half trace to an unresolved V gene, and the reason for the others is unknown. This sample includes around 42,000 clones, and none of them was observed just once. The ten largest clones take up 2.8% of the sample. Sequencing was performed on peripheral blood mononuclear cells. The receptors stem from a person aged 18 to 75 in good health.

In its sample, this clone was seen many times. Read sequence stops 3 residues before the CDR3 end, and the germline J gene provides the missing end. The chain uses TRBV30 and TRBJ2-7; weak D call: TRBD1 (5 bases). This CDR3 contains 14 residues. V was trimmed by 2 bases and J by 2 bases, leaving 13 bases between them. Germline V gives CDR1 GTSNPN, CDR2 SVGIG (reference sequence). The CDR3 loop is CAWSSGQRTYEQYF. The part of the CDR3 DNA that was read is TGTGCCTGGAGTTCAGGGCAGAGAACCTACGAG.

This clone has a count of ten or more. The sequenced fragment ends 3 residues before the CDR3 boundary, so the rest is inferred from the germline J gene. The chain uses TRBV19 and TRBJ2-2, with D perhaps matching TRBD2 (6 bases). The CDR3 consists of 13 residues. The ends were cut back, 5 bases at V and 6 bases at J, with 10 bases in the middle. The V gene's germline CDR1 is LNHDA and CDR2 SQIVND (reference sequence). The part of the CDR3 DNA that was read is TGTGCCAGTAGTCCGACTAGGCCCGGGGAG. This sequence encodes CASSPTRPGE. The whole CDR3 sequence is CASSPTRPGELFF.

In its sample, this clone was seen many times. The CDR3 end falls 3 residues outside the read, so it is completed with the germline J gene. This chain joins TRBV20-1 and TRBJ2-3; no firm D call. V was trimmed by 0 bases and J by 2 bases, leaving 12 bases between them. Germline lookup yields CDR1 DFQATT and CDR2 SNEGSKA (reference sequence). This CDR3 has 15 amino acids. The CDR3 is CSARDLGSDTDTQYF. CDR3 DNA, as far as it was read: TGCAGTGCTAGAGATCTTGGCTCCGACACAGATACG.

This clone was found many times. The CDR3 end lies 3 residues beyond the end of the read and is filled in from the germline J gene. The chain couples TRBV2 to TRBJ1-2; no firm D call. The germline V and J ends were trimmed by 6 bases and 6 bases, with 14 bases remaining between them. Germline V lookup: CDR1 SNHLY, CDR2 FYNNEI. The CDR3 runs to 13 residues. The sequenced part of the CDR3 DNA is TGTGCCAGCAGGAGCATCATTTTACATGGC. This codes for CASRSIILHG. In full, the CDR3 is CASRSIILHGYTF.

Details on this clone: The read halts 3 residues ahead of the CDR3 end, with the missing end drawn from the germline J gene. This chain connects TRBV5-1 to TRBJ2-2; a possible D gene is TRBD1 (5 bases). The germline V gene has CDR1 SGHRS and CDR2 YFSETQ. V was pared by 1 base and J by 4 bases, with 14 bases between. The CDR3 contains 16 residues. This CDR3 is CASSLLARVGTGELFF. The CDR3 bases that were read are TGCGCCAGCAGCTTGTTGGCCAGGGTGGGCACCGGGGAG.

This clone appeared many times. Sequencing ends 3 residues short of the CDR3 end; the germline J gene provides the rest. The genes are TRBV7-9 and TRBJ1-6; maybe TRBD1 (5 bases). V was trimmed by 3 bases and J by 5 bases, leaving 8 bases between them. In germline, CDR1 is SEHNR, CDR2 FQNEAQ (reference sequence). CDR3 length equals 14 residues. The CDR3 bases that were read are TGTGCCAGCAGCTTTCAGGGCGATAATTCACCC. Translated, it gives CASSFQGDNSP. The complete CDR3 reads CASSFQGDNSPLHF.

This clone was seen repeatedly, ten times or more. The read is 3 residues too short to cover the CDR3 end, so that end is filled in from the germline J gene. This sequence joins TRBV18 and TRBJ1-5; D possibly corresponds to TRBD1 (5 bases). Per the germline V gene, CDR1 is KGHSH and CDR2 is LQKENI. V was cut by 2 bases and J by 7 bases, with 12 bases left in between. This CDR3 spans 14 amino acids. Incomplete CDR3 DNA: TGTGCCAGCTCACCAGGGGGGGGAATACAGCCC. It translates to CASSPGGGIQP. In full, the CDR3 reads CASSPGGGIQPQHF.

This clone was seen only a few times. With the read ending 3 residues before the CDR3 end, the germline J gene is used to fill in that end. The chain combines TRBV7-9 with TRBJ1-2; tentative D call: TRBD1 (5 bases). Germline loops: CDR1 SEHNR, CDR2 FQNEAQ (reference sequence). Deletions cut 0 bases from V and 5 bases from J, with 7 bases between. The CDR3 is 13 amino acids. The sequenced CDR3 bases are TGTGCCAGCAGCTTAGCCAGGGAATATGGC. It is translated as CASSLAREYG. The CDR3, in full, reads CASSLAREYGYTF. Supplemented by reference TRBV7-9 and TRBJ1-2, the full variable domain reads DTGVSQNPRHKITKRGQNVTFRCDPISEHNRLYWYRQTLGQGPEFLTYFQNEAQLEKSRLLSDRFSAERPKGSFSTLEIQRTEQGDSAMYLCASSLAREYGYTFGSGTRLTVV.

This clone showed up many times. With the read ending 3 residues before the CDR3 end, the germline J gene is used to fill in that end. Other nucleotide sequences from this sample produce the same CDR3. The rearrangement uses TRBV5-1 and TRBJ2-7; D possibly corresponds to TRBD1 (6 bases). V shed 4 bases and J shed 4 bases, with 12 bases lying between them. CDR1 is SGHRS and CDR2 is YFSETQ in the germline V gene. The CDR3 has 13 amino acids. CDR3 bases read: TGCGCCAGCAGCCGGGACATTATATACGAG. Protein: CASSRDIIYE. The entire CDR3 is CASSRDIIYEQYF.